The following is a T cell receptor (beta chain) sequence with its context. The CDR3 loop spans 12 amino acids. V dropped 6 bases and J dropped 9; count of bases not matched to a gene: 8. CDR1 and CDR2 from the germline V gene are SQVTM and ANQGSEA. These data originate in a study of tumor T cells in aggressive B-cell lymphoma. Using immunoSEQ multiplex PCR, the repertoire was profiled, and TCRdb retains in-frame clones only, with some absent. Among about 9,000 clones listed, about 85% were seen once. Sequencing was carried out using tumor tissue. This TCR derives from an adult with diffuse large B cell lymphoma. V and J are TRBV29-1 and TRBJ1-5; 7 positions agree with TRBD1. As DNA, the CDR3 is TGCAGCGTCGCCGACAGGGTTGGGCCCCAGCATTTT. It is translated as CSVADRVGPQHF.